This is a list of T cell receptor beta chains from one sample in a study of blood T cell repertoires in COVID-19. Sequenced by immunoSEQ multiplex PCR; TCRdb stores in-frame clones only, minus some. Of about 210,000 clones listed, approximately 84% are singletons. The sample taken for sequencing was peripheral blood. Receptors originate from a woman in her forties or fifties with active or convalescent COVID-19. Both conserved end residues are part of each CDR3. The order of the fields is J gene, V gene, D gene, clone size, CDR3 DNA, CDR3 protein. D genes are given only for firm matches. Size tells how often a clone was seen (once, few, many) or the class of an expanded clone, and some rows leave it out.

>TRBJ2-5|TRBV25-1|-|-
TGTGCCAGCCCCCCCCGGGGAGACGGCGAGACCCAGTACTTC
CASPPRGDGETQYF
>TRBJ1-2|TRBV5-1|-|-
TGCGCCAGCAGCCCGCTGCGGGGGCCTAACTATGGCTACACCTTC
CASSPLRGPNYGYTF
>TRBJ1-4|TRBV18|-|-
TGTGCCAGCTCCCGGGTGGAGGAAAAACTGTTTTTT
CASSRVEEKLFF
>TRBJ2-4|TRBV3-1/TRBV3-2|TRBD2|-
TGTGCCAGCAGCCAGGGACTAGCGGGGGGCCTAGCCAAAAACATTCAGTACTTC
CASSQGLAGGLAKNIQYF
>TRBJ1-1|TRBV28|-|few
TGTGCCAGCGGGACTAAGACAGGAGATTACACTGAAGCTTTCTTT
CASGTKTGDYTEAFF
>TRBJ2-6|TRBV5-1|-|-
TGCGCCAGCGACATTTACTCTGGGGCCAACGTCCTGACTTTC
CASDIYSGANVLTF
>TRBJ2-5|TRBV5-1|TRBD2|-
TGCGCCAGCAGCCCCGGCGCGGGAGACGGGGAGACCCAGTACTTC
CASSPGAGDGETQYF
>TRBJ2-3|TRBV2|-|-
TGTGCCAGCAGTATCGGCGGGACCACAGATACGCAGTATTTT
CASSIGGTTDTQYF
>TRBJ2-2|TRBV19|TRBD1|-
TGTGCCAGTAGTGACAGGGGCACCGGGGAGCTGTTTTTT
CASSDRGTGELFF
>TRBJ2-1|TRBV6-5|-|-
TGTGCCAGCAGTTTTGGGGAGGTACGGGAGCAGTTCTTC
CASSFGEVREQFF
>TRBJ2-4|TRBV7-5|-|few
TGTGTCAGAAGCTTGTCCGGGGGGGCTTTCCGAGCCAAAAACATTCAGTACTTC
CVRSLSGGAFRAKNIQYF
>TRBJ2-1|TRBV5-1|TRBD1|large
TGCGCCAGCAGCCTGATAGGGACAGGAGCGGGTGTGCAGTTCTTC
CASSLIGTGAGVQFF
>TRBJ2-2|TRBV9|TRBD2|-
TGTGCCAGCAGCCCCACGGGGGGCACCGGGGAGCTGTTTTTT
CASSPTGGTGELFF
>TRBJ1-1|TRBV7-2|-|-
TGTGCCAGCAGCTTGGGTGCAGGGGTGTTTGACACTGAAGCTTTCTTT
CASSLGAGVFDTEAFF
>TRBJ2-1|TRBV5-4|TRBD2|-
TGTGCCAGCAGCTTATTGGGACTAGCGGTTAACAATGAGCAGTTCTTC
CASSLLGLAVNNEQFF
>TRBJ1-2|TRBV12-3/TRBV12-4|TRBD1|-
TGTGCCAGCAGTCGGGACAGGGGCTATGGCTACACCTTC
CASSRDRGYGYTF
>TRBJ1-4|TRBV2|-|-
TGTGCCAGCAGTGAAACAGCTAATGAAAAACTGTTTTTT
CASSETANEKLFF
>TRBJ2-5|TRBV7-6|TRBD1|few
TGTGCCAGCAGCTCACGGGGGACAGGGGTCGGAGAGACCCAGTACTTC
CASSSRGTGVGETQYF